The TCR beta chain under discussion was sequenced for a study of T cell repertoires in cytomegalovirus infection. Overall study results and limits: Cumulated frequencies of public TCR beta families served to identify carriers of CMV plus the relevant HLA.

TCRdb redid the calling of the reads with MiXCR, one entry per CDR3 protein. This table has approximately 770,000 distinct CDR3 sequences, under 35% appearing once. In the case of this clonotype: Its antigen is unknown.

The sequence was collected from a human donor in good health (CMV status not recorded). Some clones in this sample may be carry-over from other donors' samples. The source was cultured CD8+ T cells from PBMCs, collected from culture after CMV antigen stimulation.

In DNA, the CDR3 is TGTGCCAGCAGCTTAACATGGGAAGTGGGCAATGAGCAGTTCTTC. Its protein is CASSLTWEVGNEQFF. V usage is TRBV9 and J usage is TRBJ2-1; D is unclear. CDR3 length: 15 residues. Germline assignment: CDR1 SGDLS and CDR2 YYNGEE. V gave up 4 bases and J gave up 6 bases, with 17 bases separating them.